This TCR beta chain derives from a study of T cells in Graves' hyperthyroidism and ophthalmopathy. Study-level results: The majority of expanded thyroid clonotypes above 0.001 also appeared in blood.

Notes on this clonotype: Its antigen remains unknown.

Ophthalmopathy in the patients scored at least 3 on Clinical Activity Score and at least 4 on NOSPECS grade, lasting under 3 months. Lactation, pregnancy, other autoimmune disease or uncontrolled infection excluded patients. The study based diagnoses on clinical symptoms, serum thyroxine and TRAb, thyroid ultrasound and orbital computed tomography. What was amplified from RNA transcripts were TCR beta CDR3 regions. RT-PCR in the first round (using the HTBI primer set) targeted the TCR CDR3. TCRdb passed the multiplex PCR reads through MiXCR, listing each CDR3 protein once. The table records more than 450,000 distinct CDR3 sequences, just under 20% of them present only once. The clonotype comes from a man aged 40-49 years with Graves' ophthalmopathy. The specimen sequenced was blood.

The CDR3 DNA follows: TGTGCCAGCAGCCGGCGGGGGGGCCCTGACGAGCAGTACTTC. It encodes CASSRRGGPDEQYF. V usage is TRBV3-1 and J usage is TRBJ2-7; 9 bases agree with TRBD2. V was pared by 4 bases and J by 5 bases, with 6 bases of the junction left unmatched. The germline V gene encodes CDR1 LGHDT and CDR2 YNNKEL (reference sequence). The CDR3 runs to 14 residues.